One and the same sample provided the 28 T cell receptor beta chains below, sequenced in a study of shared clonotypes between healthy human individuals. Some clones are missing from TCRdb's copy, which holds only in-frame ones; the method was immunoSEQ multiplex PCR. Of approximately 100,000 clones in the sample, less than 75% were seen once. The sequenced sample was memory CD8+ T cells sorted from blood. Subset: CD45RO+ cells pooled with CCR7-negative TemRA cells. The receptors stem from a woman in her thirties in good health.

Ten or more counts support this clone. The gene calls are TRBV4-1 and TRBJ1-1; unclear D gene. Germline-derived CDR1 and CDR2 are MGHRA and YSYEKL. V lost 5 bases, J lost 7 bases, and 17 bases lay in between. CDR3 length equals 14 residues. This CDR3 reads CASSFRPFGIEAFF. The CDR3 region has the DNA TGCGCCAGCAGCTTCCGGCCCTTCGGGATTGAAGCTTTCTTT.

This clone occurred a few times. The chain employs TRBV25-1 and TRBJ1-5, with D unclear. The V gene lost 4 bases and the J gene lost 0 bases, with 7 bases spanning the gap. The CDR3 contains 14 residues. Germline lookup yields CDR1 MGHDK and CDR2 SYGVNS. The CDR3 bases are TGTGCCAGCAGTGGGAAAGATAGCAATCAGCCCCAGCATTTT. Translating it yields CASSGKDSNQPQHF.

The chain links TRBV6-5 to TRBJ2-1; D is unclear. This CDR3 region has 11 residues. Germline lookup yields CDR1 MNHEY and CDR2 SVGAGI. The V gene lost 5 bases and the J gene lost 10 bases, with 9 bases spanning the gap. DNA of the CDR3: TGTGCCAGCAGTAATTTTGGGGAGCAGTTCTTC. Its translation is CASSNFGEQFF.

The chain combines TRBV7-9 with TRBJ1-6, with TRBD1 matching over 8 bases. The trim removed 5 bases at V and 6 bases at J, leaving 6 bases unmatched. This CDR3 has 15 residues. Per the germline V gene, CDR1 is SEHNR and CDR2 is FQNEAQ (reference sequence). The CDR3 sequence is CASSRSGQVNSPLHF. For the CDR3, the DNA is TGTGCCAGCAGCCGCTCGGGACAGGTTAATTCACCCCTCCACTTT. The full variable domain, rest sourced from reference TRBV7-9 and TRBJ1-6, is DTGVSQNPRHKITKRGQNVTFRCDPISEHNRLYWYRQTLGQGPEFLTYFQNEAQLEKSRLLSDRFSAERPKGSFSTLEIQRTEQGDSAMYLCASSRSGQVNSPLHFGNGTRLTVT.

The V call is TRBV5-6, the J call TRBJ2-1; 8 bases line up with TRBD1. Germline loops: CDR1 SGHDT, CDR2 YYEEEE. Trimming at V came to 4 bases and at J to 8 bases, leaving 11 bases not matched to a gene. The CDR3 consists of 15 residues. CDR3 sequence: CASSPQTGVRDEQFF. As DNA, the CDR3 is TGTGCCAGCAGCCCACAGACAGGGGTGAGGGATGAGCAGTTCTTC.

This clone was counted a few times. J is TRBJ1-5 and V is TRBV25-1; 7 bases agree with TRBD1. This CDR3 is 14 amino acids long. J lost 5 bases, V lost 4 bases, and 5 bases had no gene match. CDR1 and CDR2 (germline): MGHDK, SYGVNS. The CDR3 DNA reads as TGTGCCAGCAGTGGGAACAGGGGTGATCAGCCCCAGCATTTT. Its protein is CASSGNRGDQPQHF.

The chain couples TRBV7-3 to TRBJ2-5; 7 bases agree with TRBD2. The CDR3 totals 16 residues. Germline V gene lookup returns CDR1 SGHTA and CDR2 FQGTGA. V shed 5 bases and J 0 bases; nucleotides not matched to a gene: 9. The CDR3 protein is CASSEAGRGNQETQYF. The CDR3 coding sequence is TGTGCCAGCAGCGAAGCTGGGAGGGGAAACCAAGAGACCCAGTACTTC.

The V call is TRBV27, the J call TRBJ2-3, with 10 bases fitting TRBD2. V lost 4 bases, J lost 5 bases, and 6 bases stayed unmatched. CDR3 size: 15 residues. The germline CDR1 and CDR2 sequences are MNHEY and SMNVEV (reference sequence). The CDR3 reads CASSYGASGRDTQYF. The CDR3 DNA sequence: TGTGCCAGCAGTTACGGTGCTAGCGGGAGAGATACGCAGTATTTT.

CDR3 coding DNA: TGTGCCAGCAGCCCGGGACTAGCAGAGTACAATGAGCAGTTCTTC. Encoded protein: CASSPGLAEYNEQFF. The gene calls are TRBV11-2 and TRBJ2-1; TRBD2 matches 9 bases. Looked up from germline, CDR1 is SGHAT and CDR2 is FQNNGV. The CDR3 runs to 15 residues. V trimming: 5 bases; J trimming: 4 bases; junction bases outside the gene matches: 6.

The V and J genes are TRBV27 and TRBJ2-1; 8 bases line up with TRBD1. The trim removed 5 bases at V and 2 bases at J, leaving 2 bases unmatched. Germline V lookup: CDR1 MNHEY, CDR2 SMNVEV (reference sequence). CDR3 size: 14 residues. CDR3 nucleotides: TGTGCCAGCAGTACGGACAGGGCCTACAATGAGCAGTTCTTC. This translates into CASSTDRAYNEQFF.

In this sample, this clone turned up many times. This chain links TRBV27 with TRBJ2-7; 7 bases are a match to TRBD2. This CDR3 has 14 residues. V gave up 5 bases and J gave up 7 bases; unmatched junction bases: 11. Looked up from germline, CDR1 is MNHEY and CDR2 is SMNVEV (reference sequence). This chain's CDR3 is CASSPREGMGEQYF. CDR3 DNA: TGTGCCAGCAGTCCGAGGGAGGGTATGGGGGAGCAGTACTTC.

V gene TRBV5-6 combines with J gene TRBJ1-5; 7 nucleotides line up with TRBD1. The CDR3 runs 13 residues. Looked up from germline, CDR1 is SGHDT and CDR2 is YYEEEE. V gave up 4 bases and J gave up 7 bases; unmatched junction bases: 5. The CDR3 coding sequence is TGTGCCAGCAGCCAGACAGGGTCCCAGCCCCAGCATTTT. It codes for CASSQTGSQPQHF.

The rearrangement joins TRBV29-1 to TRBJ2-7; the D is unclear. The CDR3 is made up of 12 amino acids. Trimming pared 3 bases from V and 4 bases from J, leaving 10 bases between. Looked up from germline, CDR1 is SQVTM and CDR2 is ANQGSEA. CDR3 amino acids: CSVEDSNYEQYF. The CDR3 DNA follows: TGCAGCGTTGAGGATAGTAATTACGAGCAGTACTTC.

There are many counts of this clone. This rearrangement joins TRBV4-2 to TRBJ2-1, with 7 positions matching TRBD2. Per the germline V gene, CDR1 is LGHNA and CDR2 is YNFKEQ. CDR3 length: 14 residues. V trimming: 4 bases; J trimming: 5 bases; junction bases outside the gene matches: 5. The CDR3 nucleotides read TGTGCCAGCAGCCTGGCTAGCGGCGACAATGAGCAGTTCTTC. The encoded protein is CASSLASGDNEQFF.

This chain connects TRBV4-1 to TRBJ2-1, with a possible D match to TRBD2 (6 bases). Trimming removed 3 bases at V and 7 bases at J, with 16 bases between. The CDR3 runs to 15 residues. The germline gives CDR1 MGHRA, CDR2 YSYEKL. As DNA, the CDR3 is TGCGCCAGCAGCCACCTGACGGGACTTCAAAATGAGCAGTTCTTC. The encoded protein is CASSHLTGLQNEQFF.

This rearrangement joins TRBV7-9 to TRBJ2-1; no firm D call. V gave up 5 bases and J gave up 0 bases, with 11 bases separating them. CDR1 and CDR2 from the germline V gene are SEHNR and FQNEAQ (reference sequence). The CDR3 totals 15 residues. The CDR3 bases are TGTGCCAGCAGCCAGTCTTCCACCTCCTACAATGAGCAGTTCTTC. The encoded protein is CASSQSSTSYNEQFF.

The chain carries TRBV4-1 and TRBJ2-7; TRBD2 might be the D (6 bases). Trimming removed 6 bases from V and 5 bases from J, with 17 bases in between. CDR3 length: 14 residues. Germline CDR1 reads MGHRA; CDR2 reads YSYEKL. The chain's CDR3 is CASSYSPGLNEQYF. The DNA for the CDR3 is TGCGCCAGCAGTTATTCCCCCGGACTAAACGAGCAGTACTTC.

The rearrangement uses TRBV10-3 and TRBJ2-5; D unresolved. V was clipped by 2 bases and J by 5 bases, with 18 bases between them. CDR1 and CDR2 from the germline V gene are ENHRY and SYGVKD. The CDR3 loop spans 16 amino acids. CDR3 in amino acids: CAISEVPAWGVETQYF. Written as DNA, the CDR3 is TGTGCCATCAGTGAGGTTCCAGCCTGGGGTGTCGAGACCCAGTACTTC.

This clone was counted a few times. This chain uses TRBV19 with TRBJ1-4, with a tentative D call TRBD1 (6 bases). V was shortened by 2 bases and J by 3 bases, with 10 bases between the two germline ends. The CDR3 consists of 15 residues. CDR1 is LNHDA and CDR2 is SQIVND in the germline V gene (reference sequence). The CDR3 region is CASSIQGLANEKLFF. CDR3 sequence (DNA): TGTGCCAGTAGTATACAGGGGCTGGCTAATGAAAAACTGTTTTTT.

There are a few counts of this clone. V usage is TRBV5-1 and J usage is TRBJ2-7; 7 nucleotides agree with TRBD1. The V segment lost 4 bases and the J segment 0 bases; nucleotides outside the gene matches: 4. CDR3 length equals 14 residues. CDR1 and CDR2 from the germline V gene are SGHRS and YFSETQ. CDR3: CASSPGTASYEQYF. For the CDR3, the DNA is TGCGCCAGCAGCCCGGGGACAGCCTCCTACGAGCAGTACTTC.

This chain joins TRBV5-6 and TRBJ2-3; TRBD1 matches 7 bases. Germline V gene data show CDR1 as SGHDT and CDR2 as YYEEEE. The CDR3 extends over 14 amino acids. With 4 bases clipped from V and 10 bases from J, the junction kept 12 bases outside the gene matches. The CDR3 is CASSPLGGGSAQYF. DNA of the CDR3: TGTGCCAGCAGCCCATTAGGGGGCGGGTCAGCGCAGTATTTT.

In nucleotides, the CDR3 is TGTGCCAGCTCACCCCACCAGGGGGCTAGGGGACGAACTGAAGCTTTCTTT. Translating it yields CASSPHQGARGRTEAFF. The V gene is TRBV18, the J gene TRBJ1-1, with 8 bases identical to TRBD1. There are 17 residues in the CDR3. Losses at the gene ends were 3 bases for V and 5 bases for J; bases not matched to a gene: 14. Per the germline V gene, CDR1 is KGHSH and CDR2 is LQKENI.

This chain joins TRBV5-4 and TRBJ2-7, with D unresolved. Germline CDR1 is SGHNT and CDR2 is YYREEE (reference sequence). The CDR3 sequence is 13 residues long. Trimming took off 0 bases at V and 5 bases at J, with 9 bases between the two ends. The CDR3 reads CASSLDPSHEQYF. The CDR3 DNA reads as TGTGCCAGCAGCTTGGACCCTAGTCACGAGCAGTACTTC.

The chain has TRBV23-1 and TRBJ2-2; D is perhaps TRBD2 (5 bases). TRBV23-1 is an ORF for which the function is uncertain. Deletions cut 6 bases from V and 3 bases from J, with 17 bases between. The CDR3 is made up of 16 amino acids. DNA of the CDR3: TGCGCCAGCAGGATTTTAGACGGGGATGACACCGGGGAGCTGTTTTTT. Amino acids: CASRILDGDDTGELFF.

The chain couples TRBV4-2 to TRBJ2-3, with 9 bases matching TRBD1. CDR3 length: 16 residues. Germline CDR1 and CDR2: LGHNA and YNFKEQ. J gave up 4 bases and V 0 bases, and 5 bases lay outside the gene matches. The CDR3 sequence is CASSQERGQGADTQYF. For the CDR3, the DNA is TGTGCCAGCAGCCAAGAACGGGGACAGGGCGCAGATACGCAGTATTTT.

This clone has ten or more counts. The chain employs TRBV7-8 and TRBJ2-7, with D unresolved. From germline, CDR1 is SGHVS and CDR2 FQNEAQ. The germline V and J ends were trimmed by 3 bases and 2 bases, with 14 bases remaining between them. This CDR3 comprises 15 residues. CDR3 residues: CASSFPPRPPYEQYF. The CDR3 bases are TGTGCCAGCAGCTTTCCCCCAAGGCCCCCCTACGAGCAGTACTTC. Supplemented by reference TRBV7-8 and TRBJ2-7, the full variable domain reads GAGVSQSPRYKVAKRGQDVALRCDPISGHVSLFWYQQALGQGPEFLTYFQNEAQLDKSGLPSDRFFAERPEGSVSTLKIQRTQQEDSAVYLCASSFPPRPPYEQYFGPGTRLTVT.

This clone was picked up a small number of times. The chain carries TRBV2 and TRBJ2-7; D might be TRBD1 (7 bases). Trimming removed 3 bases from V and 3 bases from J, with 21 bases in between. The germline gives CDR1 SNHLY, CDR2 FYNNEI. The CDR3 sequence is 17 residues long. As DNA, the CDR3 is TGTGCCAGCAGTGAGCACAGGGGCGGGAAGCTCGGCTACGAGCAGTACTTC. Translation gives CASSEHRGGKLGYEQYF. The variable domain in full, with the rest retrieved from reference TRBV2 and TRBJ2-7, is EPEVTQTPSHQVTQMGQEVILRCVPISNHLYFYWYRQILGQKVEFLVSFYNNEISEKSEIFDDQFSVERPDGSNFTLKIRSTKLEDSAMYFCASSEHRGGKLGYEQYFGPGTRLTVT.

The table lists this clone with many counts. The genes are TRBV6-1 and TRBJ1-4; 7 nucleotides match TRBD1. Losses at the gene ends were 0 bases for V and 7 bases for J; bases not matched to a gene: 5. This CDR3 is built from 15 residues. Per germline, CDR1 MNHNS and CDR2 SASEGT. As DNA, the CDR3 is TGTGCCAGCAGTGAAGCGTCAGGGGGAGGTGAAAAACTGTTTTTT. This codes for CASSEASGGGEKLFF.